The subject of this entry is one T cell receptor beta chain. Its antigen is unidentified. With 6 bases removed from V and 0 bases from J, the gap between germline ends came to 8 bases. The CDR3 runs to 13 residues. Germline V gene lookup returns CDR1 SNHLY and CDR2 FYNNEI. The sample is drawn from a study of somatic mutations in cytotoxic T cells in rheumatoid arthritis. About the research overall: Patient blood, which was peripheral blood collected as 30 ml EDTA, was drawn right after diagnosis and before any treatment started. At nearly 100% purity, some V beta antibody-stained T-cell populations were flow-sorted, and these included V beta1+ cells that were sequenced for TCRB. Overall study results and limits: Clonality of CD8+ cells rose with age in rheumatoid arthritis patients but not healthy controls. Nothing was done to adjust for multiple comparisons when TRBV07 showed up slightly less in rheumatoid arthritis patients.

Here immunoSEQ multiplex PCR was the method, and the copy in TCRdb shows in-frame clones only, minus some. The sample shows around 19,000 clones, approximately 80% of them seen only once. Sample: CD8+ T cells sorted from blood. The source is an adult with rheumatoid arthritis. V is TRBV2 and J is TRBJ1-1; D is unclear. The chain's CDR3 is CASRANMNTEAFF. The CDR3 nucleotides are TGTGCCAGCAGGGCAAATATGAACACTGAAGCTTTCTTT.